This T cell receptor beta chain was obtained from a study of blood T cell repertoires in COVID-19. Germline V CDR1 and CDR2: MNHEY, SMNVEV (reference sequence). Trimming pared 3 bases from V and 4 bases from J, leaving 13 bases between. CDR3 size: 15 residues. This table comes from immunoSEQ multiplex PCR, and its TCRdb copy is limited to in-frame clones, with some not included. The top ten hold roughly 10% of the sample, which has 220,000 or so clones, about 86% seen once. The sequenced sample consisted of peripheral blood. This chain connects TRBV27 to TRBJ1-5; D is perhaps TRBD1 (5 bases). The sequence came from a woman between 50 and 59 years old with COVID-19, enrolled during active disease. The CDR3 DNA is TGTGCCAGCAGTTTTTCAGGGCTGGGGAATCAGCCCCAGCATTTT. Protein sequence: CASSFSGLGNQPQHF.